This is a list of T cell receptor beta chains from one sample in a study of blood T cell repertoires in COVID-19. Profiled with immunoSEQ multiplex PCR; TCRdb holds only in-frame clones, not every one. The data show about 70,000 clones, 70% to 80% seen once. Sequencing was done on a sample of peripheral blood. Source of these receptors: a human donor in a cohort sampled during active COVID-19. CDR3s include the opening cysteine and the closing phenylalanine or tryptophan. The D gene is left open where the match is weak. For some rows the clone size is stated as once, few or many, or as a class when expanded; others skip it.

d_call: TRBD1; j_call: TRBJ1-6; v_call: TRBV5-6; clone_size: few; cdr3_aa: CASSVRGTGLSPLHF; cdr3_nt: TGTGCCAGCAGCGTCCGGGGGACAGGGCTTTCACCCCTCCACTTT
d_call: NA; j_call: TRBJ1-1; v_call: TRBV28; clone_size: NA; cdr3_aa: CASSLVGQENTEAFF; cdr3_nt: TGTGCCAGCAGTTTGGTGGGGCAGGAGAACACTGAAGCTTTCTTT
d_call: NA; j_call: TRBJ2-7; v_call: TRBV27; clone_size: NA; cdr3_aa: CASRGTLGSYEQYF; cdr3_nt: TGTGCCAGCAGGGGGACTCTGGGCTCCTACGAGCAGTACTTC
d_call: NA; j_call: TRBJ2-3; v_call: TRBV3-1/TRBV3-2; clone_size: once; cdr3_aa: CASSQDPGLITDTQYF; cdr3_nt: TGTGCCAGCAGCCAAGACCCTGGACTTATCACAGATACGCAGTATTTT
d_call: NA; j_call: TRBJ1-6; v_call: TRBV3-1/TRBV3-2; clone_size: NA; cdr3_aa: CASSQGSGQGSPLHF; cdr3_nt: TGTGCCAGCAGCCAAGGATCGGGTCAGGGTTCACCCCTCCACTTT
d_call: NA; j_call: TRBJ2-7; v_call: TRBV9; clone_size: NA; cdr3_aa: CASGRMGNEQYF; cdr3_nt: TGTGCCAGCGGGAGAATGGGGAACGAGCAGTACTTC
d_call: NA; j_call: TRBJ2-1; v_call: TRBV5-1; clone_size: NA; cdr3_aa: CASSTGLSHEQFF; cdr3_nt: TGCGCCAGCAGCACGGGACTTTCCCATGAGCAGTTCTTC
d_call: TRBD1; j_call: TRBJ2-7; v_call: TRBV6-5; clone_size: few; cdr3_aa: CASSYSTTGIYEQYF; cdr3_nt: TGTGCCAGCAGTTACTCGACGACAGGGATCTACGAGCAGTACTTC
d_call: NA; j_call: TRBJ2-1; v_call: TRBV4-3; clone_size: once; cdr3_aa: CASSQDLQVHYNEQFF; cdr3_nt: TGCGCCAGCAGCCAAGATTTACAGGTCCACTACAATGAGCAGTTCTTC
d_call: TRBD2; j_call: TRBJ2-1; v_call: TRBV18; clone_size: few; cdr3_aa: CASSPGLAGGSDYNEQFF; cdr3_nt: TGTGCCAGCTCACCGGGACTAGCGGGAGGGTCCGATTACAATGAGCAGTTCTTC
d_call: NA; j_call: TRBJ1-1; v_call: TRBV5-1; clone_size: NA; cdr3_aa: CASSLDTSNTEAFF; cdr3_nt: TGCGCCAGCAGCTTGGACACCTCGAACACTGAAGCTTTCTTT
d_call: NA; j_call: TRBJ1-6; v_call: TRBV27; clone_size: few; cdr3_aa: CASSPLFGAYYNSPLHF; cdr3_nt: TGTGCCAGCAGTCCGCTTTTCGGAGCCTACTATAATTCACCCCTCCACTTT
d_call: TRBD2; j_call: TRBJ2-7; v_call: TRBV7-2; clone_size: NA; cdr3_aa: CASSIGTTYGEQYF; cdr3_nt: TGTGCCAGCAGCATCGGGACTACTTACGGGGAGCAGTACTTC
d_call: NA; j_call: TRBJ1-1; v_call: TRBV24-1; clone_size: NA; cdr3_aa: CATSDLGAGEGAFF; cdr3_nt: TGTGCCACCAGTGATTTGGGGGCAGGGGAAGGAGCTTTCTTT
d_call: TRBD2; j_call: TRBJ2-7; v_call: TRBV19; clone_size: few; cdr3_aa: CASAAGLAGEQYF; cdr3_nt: TGTGCCAGTGCGGCGGGACTAGCGGGCGAGCAGTACTTC
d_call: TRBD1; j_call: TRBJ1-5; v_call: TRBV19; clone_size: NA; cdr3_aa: CASRSTGGGLSNQPQHF; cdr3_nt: TGTGCCAGTAGATCAACAGGGGGCGGTTTAAGCAATCAGCCCCAGCATTTT
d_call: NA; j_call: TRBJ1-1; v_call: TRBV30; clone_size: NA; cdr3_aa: CAWSRNTEAFF; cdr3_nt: TGTGCCTGGAGTCGGAACACTGAAGCTTTCTTT
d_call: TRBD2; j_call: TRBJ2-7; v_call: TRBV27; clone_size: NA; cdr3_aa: CASSPSGAPYEQYF; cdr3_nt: TGTGCCAGCAGTCCCAGCGGGGCCCCCTACGAGCAGTACTTC